The following is a TCR beta chain sequence with its context. TCRdb recomputed calls from the RT-PCR reads with MiXCR, one row per CDR3 protein. The sample lists more than 550,000 distinct CDR3 sequences, 13% to 15% occurring once. What was sequenced was memory CD4+ T cells from blood. The sequence derives from a female donor in good health, serving as a healthy control.

The CDR3 loop reads CASSLPIWTGTNEKLFF. The CDR3 nucleotides are TGTGCCAGCAGCTTGCCGATATGGACAGGGACTAATGAAAAACTGTTTTTT. V and J are TRBV11-2 and TRBJ1-4; 8 bases map to TRBD1. Germline CDR1 SGHAT, CDR2 FQNNGV. The CDR3 spans 17 residues. With 3 bases clipped from V and 2 bases from J, the junction kept 8 bases outside the gene matches.